This section outlines one T cell receptor beta chain sequence together with its context. The data are from a study of CD8 T cells in ankylosing spondylitis. Per germline, CDR1 DFQATT and CDR2 SNEGSKA (reference sequence). V lost 5 bases, J lost 4 bases, and 17 bases stayed unmatched. The CDR3 runs to 18 residues. Quantitative 5'-RACE with molecular barcodes was used to make the TCR beta libraries. TCRdb reprocessed the 5' RACE reads with MiXCR, giving one entry per CDR3 protein. The sample has approximately 200,000 distinct CDR3 sequences; under 15% are singletons. This sequence joins TRBV20-1 and TRBJ1-1, with TRBD1 identical over 12 bases. Specimen: blood, either unsorted or a sorted T cell fraction (not recorded which). The receptor was isolated from a female donor with ankylosing spondylitis or in good health (not recorded which). The CDR3 loop reads CSARSSGTGGGRGTEAFF. The DNA of the CDR3 is TGCAGTGCTCGAAGCTCCGGGACAGGGGGCGGACGGGGCACTGAAGCTTTCTTT.